Below, one T cell receptor (beta chain) is given with its context. The clone's antigen remains unknown. It has no much larger one-base neighbor in the sample; base qualities were not kept. Per the germline V gene (reference sequence), LGHDT is the CDR1 and YNNKEL is the CDR2. Spanning cysteine to phenylalanine, the CDR3 consists of 13 amino acids. Only the CDR3 region is kept as DNA, spanning 39 bases read in frame from base 1. The V and J ends are trimmed by 4 bases and 1 base, leaving 8 bases between them. Samples from volunteer blood donors who had recovered from COVID-19 were contributed by a second Seattle source. Each collaborating institution followed its own protocols to collect whole blood in K2EDTA tubes. For TCRbeta analysis, collaborators shipped samples as frozen whole blood, isolated PBMCs, or DNA extracted from either of those sample types. The entry originates in a study of blood T cell repertoires in COVID-19 (TCRdb year 2020). With regard to the full study: Collaborator samples came from the United States, Italy and Spain and covered acute and convalescent phases of COVID-19. The prospective study material was composed of cDNA or gDNA derived from T cells, B-cell-depleted T cells, or PBMCs. Subjects who had been exposed to COVID-19, were actively infected with it, or had recovered from it provided the deeply sampled blood TCRbeta repertoires that made up the dataset. The repertoires were made available in a free public database intended to serve as a resource for research on the immune response to SARS-CoV-2. Samples came from the ongoing ImmuneRACE study (first 160 participants) plus 1,254 subjects from 6 global collaborators. Nearly every sample came with metadata listing a de-identified subject ID, COVID-19 status, age in years and sex. Where HLA class I and class II types were available, the types were taken from metadata supplied by the sample provider, not from assay-based typing. Results the study describes overall, beyond this receptor: Clinical and demographic metadata were provided uncurated, with the amount varying by source and participant.

The immunoSEQ Assay, a bias-controlled multiplex PCR, was used to amplify TCRbeta CDR3 regions from genomic DNA. The study's own analysis went as follows. Nucleated cell counts per sample were estimated from amplification of reference gene primers within the assay. To quantify the absolute abundance of each unique TCRbeta CDR3 rearrangement, sequence reads were collapsed and filtered. For each sample, productive Simpson clonality was calculated as the square root of Simpson's diversity index over productive rearrangements. Sourced from immuneACCESS, this table was stored by TCRdb with only in-frame sequences that have V and J called. A share of the clones is absent; for the studies checked, an unresolved V gene accounts for under half, and the remainder has no known explanation. That table is the source of V, J and clone size, and D and trimming were worked out from the DNA. A total of about 310,000 clones appear in this sample, around 87% of them only once. The ten largest clones capture about 8% of the sample.

The origin of this receptor is a woman in her 50s who had recovered from COVID-19. The rearranged segments are TRBV3-1 (or the pseudogene TRBV3-2) and TRBJ2-7, with the D gene too uncertain to name. The sequenced sample was peripheral blood. The CDR3 region has the sequence CASSRMRSYEQYF. The DNA reads as follows: TGTGCCAGCAGCCGCATGCGTTCCTACGAGCAGTACTTC.